This TCR beta chain was recovered during a study of human T cells and chemical hapten exposure. Study context: The sensitizer, 2% DPC, was used on roughly 2 cm by roughly 2 cm of upper inner arm skin. Application of 0.01% DPC to the upper back was done by patch test, with a reading at 6 days.

It was the library that attached unique molecular identifiers to individual cDNA molecules. Authors' data handling: TCRs per sample had a median of roughly 96,000 and ranged from roughly 20,000 to 690,600. TCRdb re-derived calls from the RACE reads in MiXCR, one entry per CDR3 protein. TCRdb's processing, not the authors', yielded these V and J calls. In the table there are some 250,000 distinct CDR3 sequences, roughly 7.7% of which are singletons. This clonotype occurred many times. CDR3 length: 13 residues. V lost 4 bases and J lost 4, with 10 bases in between. The germline gives CDR1 MDHEN, CDR2 SYDVKM. Time point noted: pre-sensitization, week 0. The treatment: therapeutic diphenylcyclopropenone sensitization with weekly scalp DPC.

The chain links TRBV28 to TRBJ1-1, with D uncertain. The sample in question was whole blood, obtained in connection with sensitization to the hapten diphenylcyclopropenone (DPC). The TCR was taken from a man in his late teens or twenties with alopecia areata. Some clones in this sample may be carry-over from other donors' samples. The CDR3 region is CASSSSFVTEAFF. CDR3 nucleotides: TGTGCCAGCAGTTCCTCGTTCGTCACTGAAGCTTTCTTT.